This TCR beta chain emerged from a study of blood T cell repertoires in COVID-19. Sequencing used immunoSEQ multiplex PCR; TCRdb keeps in-frame clones, though not all of them. The table shows roughly 150,000 clones, with around 90% occurring only once. It was during active infection that Seattle patients were enrolled and then longitudinally followed. The sample taken for sequencing was peripheral blood. The source of this sequence is a woman older than 75 with COVID-19, enrolled during active disease.

In DNA, the CDR3 is TGTGCCAGCAGCTTACCGGGATATAGCAATCAGCCCCAGCATTTT. Translated, it gives CASSLPGYSNQPQHF. This sequence joins TRBV7-2 and TRBJ1-5; D remains ambiguous. Trimming removed 2 bases at V and 0 bases at J, with 8 bases between. The V gene's germline CDR1 is SGHTA and CDR2 FQGNSA. The CDR3 contains 15 residues.